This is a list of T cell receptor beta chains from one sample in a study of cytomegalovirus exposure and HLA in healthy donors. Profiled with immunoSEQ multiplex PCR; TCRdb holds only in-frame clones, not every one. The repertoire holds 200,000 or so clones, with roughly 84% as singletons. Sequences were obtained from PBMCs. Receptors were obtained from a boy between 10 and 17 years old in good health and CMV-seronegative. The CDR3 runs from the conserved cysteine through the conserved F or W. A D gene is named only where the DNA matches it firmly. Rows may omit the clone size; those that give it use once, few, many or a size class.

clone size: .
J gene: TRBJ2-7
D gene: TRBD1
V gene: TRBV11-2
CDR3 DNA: TGTGCCAGCAGCTTAGTAGGGACAGGGATCGTTTTCTACGAGCAGTACTTC
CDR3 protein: CASSLVGTGIVFYEQYF

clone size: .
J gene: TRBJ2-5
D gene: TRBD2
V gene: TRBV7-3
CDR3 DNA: TGTGCCAGCAGCTTAACGGGGGGGAAAGAGACCCAGTACTTC
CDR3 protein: CASSLTGGKETQYF

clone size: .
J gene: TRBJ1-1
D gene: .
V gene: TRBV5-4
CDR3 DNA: TGTGCCAGCAGCTCGCAGGCATGGTCTGCGAACACTGAAGCTTTCTTT
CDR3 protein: CASSSQAWSANTEAFF

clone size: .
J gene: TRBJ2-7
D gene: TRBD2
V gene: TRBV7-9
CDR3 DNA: TGTGCCAGCGCCCTAGCGGGCGCTTCCTACGAGCAGTACTTC
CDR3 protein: CASALAGASYEQYF

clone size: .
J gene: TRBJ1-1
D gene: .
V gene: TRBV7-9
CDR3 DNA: TGTGCCAGCAGCTTAGTGCGGGTTGGCACTGAAGCTTTCTTT
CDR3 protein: CASSLVRVGTEAFF

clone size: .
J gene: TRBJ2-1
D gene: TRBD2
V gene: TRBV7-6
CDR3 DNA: TGTGCCAGCAGCTTCTCTCGTCCCAGGACTAGCGGGAGCCATGAGCAGTTCTTC
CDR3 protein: CASSFSRPRTSGSHEQFF

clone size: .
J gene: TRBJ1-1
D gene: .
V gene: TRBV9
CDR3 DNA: TGTGCCAGCAGCGTAGGAGTATCGCAGGGCGGGGAGAACACTGAAGCTTTCTTT
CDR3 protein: CASSVGVSQGGENTEAFF

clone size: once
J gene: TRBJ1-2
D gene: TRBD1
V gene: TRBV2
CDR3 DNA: TGTGCCAGCGACCTCTTCTCCCGGGACAGCGTATCGAACTATGGCTACACCTTC
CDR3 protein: CASDLFSRDSVSNYGYTF

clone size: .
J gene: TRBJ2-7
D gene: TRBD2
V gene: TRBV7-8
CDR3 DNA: TGTGCCAGCAGCTTAGCGAGTAGCGGGAGCTCCTACGAGCAGTACTTC
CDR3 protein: CASSLASSGSSYEQYF

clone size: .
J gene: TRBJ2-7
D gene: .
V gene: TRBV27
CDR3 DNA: TGTGCCAGCAGTTTTTCCATAGCGGAACCTTTTGAGCAGTACTTC
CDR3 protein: CASSFSIAEPFEQYF

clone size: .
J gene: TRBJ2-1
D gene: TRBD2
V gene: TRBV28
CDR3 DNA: TGTGCCAGCCCCCCATTGGCGGGAGAGATCCACAATGAGCAGTTCTTC
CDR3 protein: CASPPLAGEIHNEQFF

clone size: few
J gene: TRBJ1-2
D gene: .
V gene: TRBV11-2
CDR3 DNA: TGTGCCACCGGAGGGACTAACTATGGCTACACCTTC
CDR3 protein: CATGGTNYGYTF

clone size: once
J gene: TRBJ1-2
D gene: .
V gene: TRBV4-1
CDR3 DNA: TGCGCCAGCAGCCAAGATTTAAACTATGGCTACACCTTC
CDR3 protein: CASSQDLNYGYTF

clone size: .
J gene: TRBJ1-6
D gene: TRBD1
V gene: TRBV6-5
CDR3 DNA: TGTGCCAGCAGTTACTCAAGGACAGGGATTTCACCCCTCCACTTT
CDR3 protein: CASSYSRTGISPLHF

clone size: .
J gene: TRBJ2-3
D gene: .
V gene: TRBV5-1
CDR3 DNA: TGCGCCAGCAGCCGGATCAGGGTAGATACGCAGTATTTT
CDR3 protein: CASSRIRVDTQYF

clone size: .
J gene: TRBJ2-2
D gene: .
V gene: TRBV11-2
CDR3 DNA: TGTGCCAGCAGCTTAGAGTACAGCGGGCACCGCACCGGGGAGCTGTTTTTT
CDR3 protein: CASSLEYSGHRTGELFF

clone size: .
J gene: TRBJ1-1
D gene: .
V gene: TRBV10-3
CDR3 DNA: TGTGCCATCATGGGCACCGCGAACACTGAAGCTTTCTTT
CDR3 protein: CAIMGTANTEAFF

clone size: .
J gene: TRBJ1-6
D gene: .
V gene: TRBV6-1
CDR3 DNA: TGTGCCACTAAAATTCGGAGCTCCTATAATTCACCCCTCCACTTT
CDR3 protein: CATKIRSSYNSPLHF

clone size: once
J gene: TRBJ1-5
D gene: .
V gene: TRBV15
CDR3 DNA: TGTGCCACCGAGGGGGGGGGTCAGCCCCAGCATTTT
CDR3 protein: CATEGGGQPQHF

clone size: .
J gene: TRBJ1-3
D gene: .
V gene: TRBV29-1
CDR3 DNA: TGCAGCGTTGTATCTGGAAACACCATATATTTT
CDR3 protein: CSVVSGNTIYF

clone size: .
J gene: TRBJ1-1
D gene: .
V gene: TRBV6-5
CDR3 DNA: TGTGCCAGCAGTTACTCCCGAGGTGCACCAAGCACTGAAGCTTTCTTT
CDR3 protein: CASSYSRGAPSTEAFF

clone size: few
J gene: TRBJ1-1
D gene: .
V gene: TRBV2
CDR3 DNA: TGTGCCAGCAGTGAAATAGCGGGGAACACTGAAGCTTTCTTT
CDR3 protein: CASSEIAGNTEAFF

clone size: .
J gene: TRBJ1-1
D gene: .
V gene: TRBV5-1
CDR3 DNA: TGCGCCAGCAGCCGTCGTACAGGGTTAGACACTGAAGCTTTCTTT
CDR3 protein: CASSRRTGLDTEAFF